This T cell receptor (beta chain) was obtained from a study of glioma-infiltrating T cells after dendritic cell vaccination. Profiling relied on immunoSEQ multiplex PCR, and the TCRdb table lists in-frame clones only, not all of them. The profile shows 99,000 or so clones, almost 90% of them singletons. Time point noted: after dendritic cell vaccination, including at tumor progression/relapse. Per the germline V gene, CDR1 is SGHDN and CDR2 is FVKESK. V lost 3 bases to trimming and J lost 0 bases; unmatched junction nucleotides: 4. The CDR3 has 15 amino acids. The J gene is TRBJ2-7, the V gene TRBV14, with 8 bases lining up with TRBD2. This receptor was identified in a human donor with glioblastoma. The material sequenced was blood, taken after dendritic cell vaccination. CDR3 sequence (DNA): TGTGCCAGCAGCCACGCGGGGGGCAACTCCTACGAGCAGTACTTC. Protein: CASSHAGGNSYEQYF. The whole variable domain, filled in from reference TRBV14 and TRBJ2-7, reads EAGVTQFPSHSVIEKGQTVTLRCDPISGHDNLYWYRRVMGKEIKFLLHFVKESKQDESGMPNNRFLAERTGGTYSTLKVQPAELEDSGVYFCASSHAGGNSYEQYFGPGTRLTVT.